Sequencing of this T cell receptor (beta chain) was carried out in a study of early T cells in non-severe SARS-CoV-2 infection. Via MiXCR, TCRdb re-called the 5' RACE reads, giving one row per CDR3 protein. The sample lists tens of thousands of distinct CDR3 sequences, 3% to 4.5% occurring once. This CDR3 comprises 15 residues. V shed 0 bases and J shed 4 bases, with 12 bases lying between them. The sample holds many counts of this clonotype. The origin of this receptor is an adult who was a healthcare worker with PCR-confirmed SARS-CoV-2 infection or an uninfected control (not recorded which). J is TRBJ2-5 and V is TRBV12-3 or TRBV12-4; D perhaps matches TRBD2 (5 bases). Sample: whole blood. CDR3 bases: TGTGCCAGCAGTTTAGCGCTCGGGGAACGAGAGACCCAGTACTTC. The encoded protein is CASSLALGERETQYF.